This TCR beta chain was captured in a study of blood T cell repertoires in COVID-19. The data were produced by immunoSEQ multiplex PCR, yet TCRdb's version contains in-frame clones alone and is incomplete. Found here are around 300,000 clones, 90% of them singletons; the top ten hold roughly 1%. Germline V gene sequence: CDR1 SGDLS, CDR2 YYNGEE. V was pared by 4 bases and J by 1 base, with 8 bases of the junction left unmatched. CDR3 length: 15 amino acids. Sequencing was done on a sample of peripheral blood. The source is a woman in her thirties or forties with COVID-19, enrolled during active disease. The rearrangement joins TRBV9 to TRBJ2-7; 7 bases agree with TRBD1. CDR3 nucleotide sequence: TGTGCCAGCAGCTGGGGACAGCAAACGTCCTACGAGCAGTACTTC. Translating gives CASSWGQQTSYEQYF. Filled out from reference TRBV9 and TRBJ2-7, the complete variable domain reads DSGVTQTPKHLITATGQRVTLRCSPRSGDLSVYWYQQSLDQGLQFLIQYYNGEERAKGNILERFSAQQFPDLHSELNLSSLELGDSALYFCASSWGQQTSYEQYFGPGTRLTVT.